Listed below are T cell receptor beta chains from one sample, sequenced in a study of shared clonotypes between healthy human individuals. This table comes from immunoSEQ multiplex PCR, and its TCRdb copy is limited to in-frame clones, with some not included. The table shows 550,000 to 650,000 clones, with approximately 96% occurring only once. The material sequenced was naive CD8+ T cells sorted from blood. Every receptor here comes from a woman between 25 and 40 years old in good health. Each CDR3 is given with its conserved first and last residue. The D gene is left open where the match is weak. The size field is filled for only some rows; it gives once, few, many or a size class.

D gene | J gene | clone size | V gene | CDR3 DNA | CDR3 protein
NA | TRBJ2-6 | NA | TRBV4-2 | TGTGCCAGCAGCGTGACAGGCTCTGGGGCCAACGTCCTGACTTTC | CASSVTGSGANVLTF
TRBD2 | TRBJ2-1 | once | TRBV19 | TGTGCCAGTAGTATGTACCTAGCGGGGCCGGATGAGCAGTTCTTC | CASSMYLAGPDEQFF
NA | TRBJ2-1 | NA | TRBV27 | TGTGCCAGCAGTTTTGTCAGCGGCTCCTACAATGAGCAGTTCTTC | CASSFVSGSYNEQFF
NA | TRBJ2-1 | NA | TRBV6-1 | TGTGCCAGCGGGTCGGACTACAATGAGCAGTTCTTC | CASGSDYNEQFF
NA | TRBJ1-6 | NA | TRBV27 | TGTGCCAGCAGAGACCCCATCAGGAACAAAAACGCACCCCTCCACTTT | CASRDPIRNKNAPLHF
NA | TRBJ1-3 | few | TRBV28 | TGTGCCAGCACCACTGGGTACACCATATATTTT | CASTTGYTIYF
NA | TRBJ2-1 | NA | TRBV28 | TGTGCCAGCAGTTTGGGCAGCGACAATGAGCAGTTCTTC | CASSLGSDNEQFF
TRBD1 | TRBJ2-7 | NA | TRBV28 | TGTGCCAGCCTAGGGGGCGCGGCCCCCTACGAGCAGTACTTC | CASLGGAAPYEQYF
TRBD2 | TRBJ2-5 | once | TRBV7-9 | TGTGCCAGCAGCCCCGGGACTAGCGGGTTAGAGACCCAGTACTTC | CASSPGTSGLETQYF
NA | TRBJ1-2 | NA | TRBV6-5 | TGTGCCAGCACCCTTGCCGGGGGGGGCGGGAGCTACACCTTC | CASTLAGGGGSYTF
NA | TRBJ2-5 | NA | TRBV11-2 | TGTGCCAGCAGCTTAGGTAGGGCAGAGACCCAGTACTTC | CASSLGRAETQYF
TRBD2 | TRBJ2-1 | NA | TRBV2 | TGTGCCAGCACCCAGACTAGCGGCAATGAGCAGTTCTTC | CASTQTSGNEQFF
TRBD2 | TRBJ2-7 | NA | TRBV14 | TGTGCCAGCAGCCAGGGACTAGCGGGAGGTGGGTACGAGCAGTACTTC | CASSQGLAGGGYEQYF
TRBD1 | TRBJ2-7 | NA | TRBV6-1 | TGTGCCAGCAGAACCGACAGGGGAATTTTCTACGAGCAGTACTTC | CASRTDRGIFYEQYF
NA | TRBJ2-1 | NA | TRBV11-2 | TGTGCCAGCAGCTCGCGGACTAGGGGGACTTACAATGAGCAGTTCTTC | CASSSRTRGTYNEQFF
NA | TRBJ2-1 | NA | TRBV10-3 | TGTGCCATCAGTGAGTCTGGGGTCCAGAGTGAGCAGTTCTTC | CAISESGVQSEQFF
NA | TRBJ1-1 | NA | TRBV27 | TGTGCCAGCAGTTTATCGAGGGGCACTGAAGCTTTCTTT | CASSLSRGTEAFF
TRBD2 | TRBJ2-7 | NA | TRBV7-8 | TGTGCCAGCACCCGGGGGGACGCCTACGAGCAGTACTTC | CASTRGDAYEQYF
NA | TRBJ1-5 | NA | TRBV9 | TGTGCCAGCAGTTCGGGGCAGGATGGAGGCAATCAGCCCCAGCATTTT | CASSSGQDGGNQPQHF
NA | TRBJ2-7 | once | TRBV6-5 | TGTGCCAGCACCCCCAACGACAGGACCTACGAGCAGTACTTC | CASTPNDRTYEQYF
NA | TRBJ2-7 | once | TRBV6-5 | TGTGCCAGCAGTCGCTCTAGCTACGATTACGAGCAGTACTTC | CASSRSSYDYEQYF
NA | TRBJ2-7 | NA | TRBV11-3 | TGTGCCAGCAGCTTTCAGGTCGGAAGTGAGCAGTACTTC | CASSFQVGSEQYF
TRBD1 | TRBJ1-5 | NA | TRBV2 | TGTGCCAGCAGTCTTGGACAGGGCGACCAGCCCCAGCATTTT | CASSLGQGDQPQHF
TRBD2 | TRBJ2-7 | NA | TRBV11-3 | TGTGCCAGCAGCTTAGGGGGACTACCCTACGAGCAGTACTTC | CASSLGGLPYEQYF
TRBD1 | TRBJ1-1 | NA | TRBV5-8 | TGTGCCAGCAGCTTGAACAGGGGGAACACTGAAGCTTTCTTT | CASSLNRGNTEAFF
NA | TRBJ1-5 | NA | TRBV27 | TGTGCCAGCAGTTCTTGGGGCGATCAGCCCCAGCATTTT | CASSSWGDQPQHF
NA | TRBJ2-7 | NA | TRBV6-5 | TGTGCCAGCAGTTACGGTAGCGACACCTACGAGCAGTACTTC | CASSYGSDTYEQYF
TRBD1 | TRBJ2-7 | NA | TRBV7-9 | TGTGCCAGCAGCCGAGCGGACAGGCTCTACGAGCAGTACTTC | CASSRADRLYEQYF
TRBD2 | TRBJ2-7 | NA | TRBV7-9 | TGTGCCAGCAGCCCAGTTGGGTCAGCGGGAGCCTACGAGCAGTACTTC | CASSPVGSAGAYEQYF
NA | TRBJ2-2 | NA | TRBV6-5 | TGTGCCAGCACACCCGGGACAATGACCGGGGAGCTGTTTTTT | CASTPGTMTGELFF
NA | TRBJ2-2 | NA | TRBV7-3 | TGTGCCAGCAGCTCCCCAACCGGGGAGCTGTTTTTT | CASSSPTGELFF
TRBD1 | TRBJ2-1 | NA | TRBV27 | TGTGCCAGCAGCACAGGGGGCAATGAGCAGTTCTTC | CASSTGGNEQFF
NA | TRBJ2-2 | NA | TRBV5-6 | TGTGCCAGCAGCTTGGGGGGGCGCCGGTTCAAGTACACCGGGGAGCTGTTTTTT | CASSLGGRRFKYTGELFF
NA | TRBJ1-2 | NA | TRBV14 | TGTGCCAGCAGCCTAGACTTTTCAGGGACCCATGGCTACACCTTC | CASSLDFSGTHGYTF
TRBD2 | TRBJ2-3 | NA | TRBV27 | TGTGCCAGCAGTGTCCTAGCGGGATCGGAGACAGATACGCAGTATTTT | CASSVLAGSETDTQYF
TRBD1 | TRBJ2-1 | NA | TRBV5-1 | TGCGCCAGCAGCTTTTTCCGGGGACAGCACAATGAGCAGTTCTTC | CASSFFRGQHNEQFF
NA | TRBJ2-5 | NA | TRBV19 | TGTGCCAGTAGTAACGAGAGACAAGAGACCCAGTACTTC | CASSNERQETQYF
TRBD1 | TRBJ1-2 | NA | TRBV5-4 | TGTGCCAGCAGCTCTCTGGACAGGGCTCTCCTAGACTATGGCTACACCTTC | CASSSLDRALLDYGYTF
TRBD2 | TRBJ2-7 | NA | TRBV10-1 | TGCGCCAGCAGTGAGGCGGGGGGTTCGTACGAGCAGTACTTC | CASSEAGGSYEQYF
NA | TRBJ2-3 | NA | TRBV7-9 | TGTGCCAGCAGTCCCGGTGGTACAGATACGCAGTATTTT | CASSPGGTDTQYF
NA | TRBJ1-5 | NA | TRBV28 | TGTGCCAGCAGTTTGGGGGGCAGGATGTATAGCAATCAGCCCCAGCATTTT | CASSLGGRMYSNQPQHF
TRBD1 | TRBJ1-4 | few | TRBV6-1 | TGTGCCAGCAGTACAGGGGATGAAAAACTGTTTTTT | CASSTGDEKLFF
TRBD2 | TRBJ2-2 | NA | TRBV27 | TGTGCCAGCAGTCGGACTAGCGGGGGGCCCGGGGAGCTGTTTTTT | CASSRTSGGPGELFF
NA | TRBJ2-2 | NA | TRBV19 | TGTGCCAGTAGATGGGGTGGGGGCACCGGGGAGCTGTTTTTT | CASRWGGGTGELFF
NA | TRBJ2-7 | NA | TRBV5-6 | TGTGCCAGCAGCTTTCTGGGCGAGCAGTACTTC | CASSFLGEQYF
NA | TRBJ2-7 | NA | TRBV7-9 | TGTGCCAGCATCCGGGACTCCTCCTACGAGCAGTACTTC | CASIRDSSYEQYF
TRBD1 | TRBJ1-2 | NA | TRBV28 | TGTGCCAGCAGTTCTGGAGCAGGGGGCTACCCTAACTATGGCTACACCTTC | CASSSGAGGYPNYGYTF
NA | TRBJ2-5 | NA | TRBV4-1 | TGCGCCAGCAGCCATGTTAGCCACCAAGAGACCCAGTACTTC | CASSHVSHQETQYF